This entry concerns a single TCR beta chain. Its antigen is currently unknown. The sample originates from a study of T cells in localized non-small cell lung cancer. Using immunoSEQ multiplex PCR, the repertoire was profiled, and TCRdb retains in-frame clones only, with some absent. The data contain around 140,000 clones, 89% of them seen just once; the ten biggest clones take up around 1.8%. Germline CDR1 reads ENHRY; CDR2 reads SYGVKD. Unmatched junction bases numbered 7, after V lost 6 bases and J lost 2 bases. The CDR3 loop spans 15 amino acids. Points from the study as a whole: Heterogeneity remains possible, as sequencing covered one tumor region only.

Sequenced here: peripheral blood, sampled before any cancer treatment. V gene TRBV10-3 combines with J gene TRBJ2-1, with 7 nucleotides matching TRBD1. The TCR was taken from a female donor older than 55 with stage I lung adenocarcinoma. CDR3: CAISQTGKAYNEQFF. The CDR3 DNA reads TGTGCCATCAGCCAGACAGGGAAGGCCTACAATGAGCAGTTCTTC.